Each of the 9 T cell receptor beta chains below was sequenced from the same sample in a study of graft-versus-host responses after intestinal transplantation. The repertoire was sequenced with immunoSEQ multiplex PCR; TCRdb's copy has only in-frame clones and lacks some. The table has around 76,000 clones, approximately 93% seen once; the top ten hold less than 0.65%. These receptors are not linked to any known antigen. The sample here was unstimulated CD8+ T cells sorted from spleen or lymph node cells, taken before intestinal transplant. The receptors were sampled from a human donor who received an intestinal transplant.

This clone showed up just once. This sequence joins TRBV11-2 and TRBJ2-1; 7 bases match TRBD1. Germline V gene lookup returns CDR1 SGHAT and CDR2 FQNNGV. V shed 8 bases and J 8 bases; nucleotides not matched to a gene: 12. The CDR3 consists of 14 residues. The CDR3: CASEGAPLFDEQFF. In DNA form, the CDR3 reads TGTGCCAGCGAGGGGGCTCCTTTGTTTGATGAGCAGTTCTTC.

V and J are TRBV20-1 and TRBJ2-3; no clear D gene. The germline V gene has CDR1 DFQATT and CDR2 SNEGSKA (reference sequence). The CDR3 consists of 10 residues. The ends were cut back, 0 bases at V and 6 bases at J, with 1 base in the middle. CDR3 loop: CSAREDTQYF. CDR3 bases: TGCAGTGCTAGAGAGGATACGCAGTATTTT.

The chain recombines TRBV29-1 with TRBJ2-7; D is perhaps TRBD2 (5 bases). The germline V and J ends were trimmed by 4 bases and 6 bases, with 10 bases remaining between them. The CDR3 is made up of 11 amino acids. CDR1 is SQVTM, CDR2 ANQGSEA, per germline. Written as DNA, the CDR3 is TGCAGCGTTGGAAAGGGAGTCGAGCAGTACTTC. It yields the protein CSVGKGVEQYF.

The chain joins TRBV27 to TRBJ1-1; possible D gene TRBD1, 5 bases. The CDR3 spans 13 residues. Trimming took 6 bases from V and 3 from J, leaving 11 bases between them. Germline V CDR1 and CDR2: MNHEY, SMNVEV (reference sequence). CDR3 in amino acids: CASRGVGDTEAFF. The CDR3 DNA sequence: TGTGCCAGCAGAGGAGTGGGGGACACTGAAGCTTTCTTT.

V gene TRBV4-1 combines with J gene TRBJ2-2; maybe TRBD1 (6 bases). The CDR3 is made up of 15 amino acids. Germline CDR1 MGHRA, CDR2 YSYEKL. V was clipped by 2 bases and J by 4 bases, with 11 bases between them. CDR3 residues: CASSQWTEPTGELFF. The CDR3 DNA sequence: TGCGCCAGCAGCCAATGGACAGAGCCCACCGGGGAGCTGTTTTTT.

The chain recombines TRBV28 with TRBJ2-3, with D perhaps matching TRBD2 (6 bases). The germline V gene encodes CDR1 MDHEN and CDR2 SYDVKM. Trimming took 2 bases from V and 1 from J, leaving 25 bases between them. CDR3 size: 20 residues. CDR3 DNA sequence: TGTGCCAGCAGTTTACTGGCTTCAGCCACGGAGGGCCCCCGCACAGATACGCAGTATTTT. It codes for CASSLLASATEGPRTDTQYF.

The DNA of the CDR3 is TGTGCCAGCTCACCTTCTTGGGCTAGCGGGAGTCACGAGCAGTACTTC. Protein sequence: CASSPSWASGSHEQYF. This chain joins TRBV18 and TRBJ2-7; 10 bases align to TRBD2. This CDR3 has 16 residues. With V trimmed by 3 bases and J by 5 bases, 10 bases remained unmatched. Germline CDR1 and CDR2: KGHSH and LQKENI.

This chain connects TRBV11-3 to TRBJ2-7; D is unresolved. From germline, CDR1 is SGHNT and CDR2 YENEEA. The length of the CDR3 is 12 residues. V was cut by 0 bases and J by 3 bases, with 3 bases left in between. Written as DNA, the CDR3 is TGTGCCAGCAGCTTAGACGGCTACGAGCAGTACTTC. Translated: CASSLDGYEQYF.

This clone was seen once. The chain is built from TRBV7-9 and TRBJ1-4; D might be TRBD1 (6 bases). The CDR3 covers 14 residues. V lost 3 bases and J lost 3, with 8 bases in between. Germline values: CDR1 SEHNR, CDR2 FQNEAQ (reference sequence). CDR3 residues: CASSLGGPNEKLFF. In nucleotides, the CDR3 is TGTGCCAGCAGCTTGGGGGGGCCTAATGAAAAACTGTTTTTT.